The 21 T cell receptor beta chains presented below share a single source sample, sequenced in a study of graft-versus-host responses after intestinal transplantation. Repertoires were generated with immunoSEQ multiplex PCR, while TCRdb's copy carries only in-frame clones and drops some. The table lists over 100,000 clones, about 93% of them singletons. These receptors have no identified antigens. The sequences come from unstimulated CD4+ T cells sorted from spleen or lymph node cells, collected before intestinal transplant. The receptors here all came from a human donor who received an intestinal transplant.

V usage is TRBV11-2 and J usage is TRBJ1-2, with TRBD1 as a possible D gene (5 bases). V lost 5 bases, J lost 3 bases, and 13 bases lay in between. Germline CDR1 and CDR2: SGHAT and FQNNGV. CDR3 length: 14 residues. CDR3 in DNA: TGTGCCAGCAGCCTCTATACGGGGGACTATGGCTACACCTTC. This sequence encodes CASSLYTGDYGYTF.

The J gene is TRBJ1-2, the V gene TRBV6-4; D remains ambiguous. Per the germline V gene, CDR1 is MRHNA and CDR2 is SNTAGT. The CDR3 totals 17 residues. The V end lost 3 bases, the J end lost 4 bases, and 21 bases lay between the germline ends. For the CDR3, the DNA is TGTGCCAGCAGTGAAGTACGCTCACACGGAAAGATCTATGGCTACACCTTC. Residues: CASSEVRSHGKIYGYTF.

The rearrangement joins TRBV30 to TRBJ2-1; D might be TRBD2 (7 bases). Germline V gives CDR1 GTSNPN, CDR2 SVGIG (reference sequence). The CDR3 is made up of 14 amino acids. Between the trimmed V and J ends, which lost 2 bases and 11 bases, there was a span of 19 bases. CDR3 residues: CAWSTGGGGPKQFF. The CDR3 DNA reads as TGTGCCTGGAGTACGGGTGGGGGGGGCCCCAAGCAGTTCTTC.

The chain carries TRBV11-2 and TRBJ2-7; 12 positions match TRBD2. Germline CDR1 is SGHAT and CDR2 is FQNNGV. After removal of 5 bases from V and 0 bases from J, the junction contained 2 bases not matched to a gene. This CDR3 has 15 residues. CDR3 DNA sequence: TGTGCCAGCAGCAAGACTAGCGGGAGCTCCTACGAGCAGTACTTC. Translated: CASSKTSGSSYEQYF.

The rearrangement joins TRBV28 to TRBJ2-7; D is unclear. Deletions cut 6 bases from V and 2 bases from J, with 8 bases between. Germline assignment: CDR1 MDHEN and CDR2 SYDVKM. This CDR3 spans 12 amino acids. CDR3 amino acids: CASRRQTYEQYF. The CDR3 DNA is TGTGCCAGCAGACGGCAGACCTACGAGCAGTACTTC.

With respect to this clone: Other DNA sequences of this sample code for an identical CDR3. The rearrangement uses TRBV30 and TRBJ1-2; tentatively, D is TRBD1 (6 bases). The CDR3 contains 11 residues. With 0 bases removed from V and 7 bases from J, the gap between germline ends came to 6 bases. Germline-derived CDR1 and CDR2 are GTSNPN and SVGIG (reference sequence). Written as DNA, the CDR3 is TGTGCCTGGAGTGTAGGGGGTGGCTACACCTTC. Translated, it gives CAWSVGGGYTF.

CDR3 sequence reads: CASSEDGGLDEQYF. The CDR3 coding sequence is TGTGCCAGCAGTGAAGATGGAGGGTTGGACGAGCAGTACTTC. The V and J genes are TRBV6-1 and TRBJ2-7; a weak D match, TRBD2 (6 bases). V was trimmed by 1 base and J by 5 bases, leaving 12 bases between them. Germline CDR1 reads MNHNS; CDR2 reads SASEGT. This CDR3 is 14 amino acids long.

V gene TRBV4-1 combines with J gene TRBJ1-2; D gene ambiguous. This CDR3 contains 16 residues. Trimming cost V 1 base and J 0 bases, with 12 bases left between them. CDR1 and CDR2 from the germline V gene are MGHRA and YSYEKL. CDR3 protein: CASSQGLIRANYGYTF. In DNA form, the CDR3 reads TGCGCCAGCAGCCAAGGCCTCATTAGAGCTAACTATGGCTACACCTTC.

The V call is TRBV27, the J call TRBJ2-1, with D perhaps being TRBD1 or TRBD2 (5 bases each). With 8 bases removed from V and 5 bases from J, the gap between germline ends came to 16 bases. The CDR3 extends over 14 amino acids. Looked up from germline, CDR1 is MNHEY and CDR2 is SMNVEV (reference sequence). The DNA of the CDR3 is TGTGCCAGCTCCGGACTGGGGCGAAACAATGAGCAGTTCTTC. It specifies CASSGLGRNNEQFF.

This chain links TRBV30 with TRBJ2-2, with a tentative D call TRBD1 (6 bases). The CDR3 length is 13 residues. CDR1 and CDR2 (germline): GTSNPN, SVGIG (reference sequence). Trimming cost V 6 bases and J 5 bases, with 13 bases left between them. Here the CDR3 DNA reads TGTGCCTGCCACGAAGGGGGAACCGGGGAGCTGTTTTTT. It yields the protein CACHEGGTGELFF.

The rearrangement links TRBV2 to TRBJ2-1, with no clear D. The CDR3 covers 11 residues. Germline V lookup: CDR1 SNHLY, CDR2 FYNNEI. V lost 6 bases and J 4 bases, leaving 4 bases between the germline ends. Here the CDR3 DNA reads TGTGCCAGCAGGGGTTACAATGAGCAGTTCTTC. Amino acids: CASRGYNEQFF.

V gene TRBV10-3 combines with J gene TRBJ2-7; 9 bases are shared with TRBD2. V lost 11 bases to trimming and J lost 5 bases; unmatched junction nucleotides: 13. Germline assignment: CDR1 ENHRY and CDR2 SYGVKD. CDR3 length equals 14 residues. The CDR3 DNA is TGTGCCGCCAGGACCGGACTAGCGAGGAACGAGCAGTACTTC. Its translation: CAARTGLARNEQYF.

This clone occurred once. In DNA form, the CDR3 reads TGTGCCAGCAGCCCCAAGGGACCGAGATTCGGCTACGAGCAGTACTTC. Its translation: CASSPKGPRFGYEQYF. The chain uses TRBV7-6 and TRBJ2-7; D possibly matches TRBD1 or TRBD2 (5 bases each). The CDR3 is made up of 16 amino acids. V was pared by 5 bases and J by 3 bases, with 20 bases between. The germline V gene encodes CDR1 SGHVS and CDR2 FNYEAQ.

The chain links TRBV27 to TRBJ2-2; no clear D gene. CDR1 MNHEY and CDR2 SMNVEV come from the germline V gene (reference sequence). The CDR3 has 14 amino acids. The V gene lost 8 bases and the J gene lost 4 bases, with 14 bases spanning the gap. The CDR3 DNA reads TGTGCCAGCCCCTGTTGGAAGCGCACCGGGGAGCTGTTTTTT. It is translated as CASPCWKRTGELFF.

V and J are TRBV7-3 and TRBJ2-3, with TRBD2 identical over 14 bases. The trim removed 5 bases at V and 1 base at J, leaving 5 bases unmatched. CDR3 size: 17 residues. The germline V gene encodes CDR1 SGHTA and CDR2 FQGTGA. In nucleotides, the CDR3 is TGTGCCAGCAGCCCGGGACTAGCGGGAGAGGGCACAGATACGCAGTATTTT. Encoded protein: CASSPGLAGEGTDTQYF. Combining the CDR3 with reference TRBV7-3 and TRBJ2-3 gives the whole variable domain GAGVSQTPSNKVTEKGKYVELRCDPISGHTALYWYRQSLGQGPEFLIYFQGTGAADDSGLPNDRFFAVRPEGSVSTLKIQRTERGDSAVYLCASSPGLAGEGTDTQYFGPGTRLTVL.

The rearrangement links TRBV6-1 to TRBJ1-5; D remains ambiguous. Germline-derived CDR1 and CDR2 are MNHNS and SASEGT. Trimming took off 8 bases at V and 1 base at J, with 12 bases between the two ends. This CDR3 spans 14 amino acids. As DNA, the CDR3 is TGTGCCAGCGGGCGGGGAAAGAGCAATCAGCCCCAGCATTTT. It encodes CASGRGKSNQPQHF.

In DNA, the CDR3 is TGCAGCGTACTCCCGGGACCTCCCTACGAGCAGTACTTC. The encoded protein is CSVLPGPPYEQYF. This chain uses TRBV29-1 with TRBJ2-7; TRBD1 or TRBD2 may be the D gene (5 bases each). With 6 bases removed from V and 2 bases from J, the gap between germline ends came to 14 bases. The length of the CDR3 is 13 residues. CDR1 and CDR2 from the germline V gene are SQVTM and ANQGSEA.

This chain links TRBV19 with TRBJ2-1; D is possibly TRBD1 (5 bases). This CDR3 spans 13 amino acids. V was shortened by 5 bases and J by 8 bases, with 13 bases between the two germline ends. In germline, CDR1 is LNHDA, CDR2 SQIVND (reference sequence). DNA for the CDR3: TGTGCCAGTAGTTCTAGTCTCAGGGATGAGCAGTTCTTC. It is translated as CASSSSLRDEQFF. Drawing the rest from reference TRBV19 and TRBJ2-1, the complete variable domain is DGGITQSPKYLFRKEGQNVTLSCEQNLNHDAMYWYRQDPGQGLRLIYYSQIVNDFQKGDIAEGYSVSREKKESFPLTVTSAQKNPTAFYLCASSSSLRDEQFFGPGTRLTVL.

This rearrangement joins TRBV5-8 to TRBJ1-3; perhaps TRBD1 as D (6 bases). The CDR3 has 14 amino acids. Germline V CDR1 and CDR2: SGHTS, YDEGEE. Trimming took 4 bases from V and 3 from J, leaving 11 bases between them. CDR3 in DNA: TGTGCCAGCAGCCGAACAGGGCTTGGAAACACCATATATTTT. This sequence encodes CASSRTGLGNTIYF.

V is TRBV11-2 and J is TRBJ1-2; a possible D gene is TRBD1 (5 bases). In germline, CDR1 is SGHAT, CDR2 FQNNGV. Trimming removed 5 bases at V and 8 bases at J, with 18 bases between. The CDR3 consists of 14 residues. The CDR3: CASSALLGLGGYTF. CDR3 DNA sequence: TGTGCCAGCAGCGCCCTATTGGGACTCGGCGGCTACACCTTC. The whole variable domain, remainder taken from reference TRBV11-2 and TRBJ1-2, is EAGVAQSPRYKIIEKRQSVAFWCNPISGHATLYWYQQILGQGPKLLIQFQNNGVVDDSQLPKDRFSAERLKGVDSTLKIQPAKLEDSAVYLCASSALLGLGGYTFGSGTRLTVV.

This chain links TRBV28 with TRBJ2-1; TRBD2 matches at 10 bases. Germline V lookup: CDR1 MDHEN, CDR2 SYDVKM. The CDR3 length is 15 residues. V lost 8 bases and J lost 7; bases outside the gene matches: 11. The CDR3 spells CASGTSAYLGNEQFF. The CDR3 DNA follows: TGTGCCAGCGGGACTAGCGCATATCTCGGGAATGAGCAGTTCTTC. Full variable domain (rest looked up from reference TRBV28 and TRBJ2-1): DVKVTQSSRYLVKRTGEKVFLECVQDMDHENMFWYRQDPGLGLRLIYFSYDVKMKEKGDIPEGYSVSREKKERFSLILESASTNQTSMYLCASGTSAYLGNEQFFGPGTRLTVL.